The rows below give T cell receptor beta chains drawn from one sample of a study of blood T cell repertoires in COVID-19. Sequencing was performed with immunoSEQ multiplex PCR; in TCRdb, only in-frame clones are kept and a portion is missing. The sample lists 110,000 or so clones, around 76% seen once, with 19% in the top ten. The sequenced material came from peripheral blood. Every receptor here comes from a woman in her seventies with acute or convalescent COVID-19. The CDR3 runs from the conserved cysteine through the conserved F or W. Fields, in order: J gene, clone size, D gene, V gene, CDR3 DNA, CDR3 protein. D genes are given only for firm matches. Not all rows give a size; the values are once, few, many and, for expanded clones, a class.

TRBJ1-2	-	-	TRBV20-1	TGCAGTGTAGTGAAAGATGGCTACACCTTC	CSVVKDGYTF
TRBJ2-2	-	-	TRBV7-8	TGTGCCAGCAGCTTAGTAGGGACTTCCGGGGAGCTGTTTTTT	CASSLVGTSGELFF
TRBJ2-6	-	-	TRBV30	TGTGCCTGGACTCTCCGGGCCCGGGGATACGTTTCTGGGGCCAACGTCCTGACTTTC	CAWTLRARGYVSGANVLTF
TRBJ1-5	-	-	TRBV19	TGTGCCAGTAGTGGGGAAGCGGTCCCGTTTTCCGCAATAAGCAATCAGCCCCAGCATTTT	CASSGEAVPFSAISNQPQHF
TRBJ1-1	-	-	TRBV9	TGTGCCAGCAGCGTAGGAGCCATCTCCTCTGAAGCTTTCTTT	CASSVGAISSEAFF
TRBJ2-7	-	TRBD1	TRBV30	TGTGCCTGGTCCCGGGACAGGGACCGCTACGAGCAGTACTTC	CAWSRDRDRYEQYF
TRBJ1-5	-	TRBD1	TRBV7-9	TGTGCCAGCAGCTTAGCAGGGGGCCTCGGTCAGCCCCAGCATTTT	CASSLAGGLGQPQHF
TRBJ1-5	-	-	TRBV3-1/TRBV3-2	TGTGCCAGCAGCCAAGGACAGGCAAATCAGCCCCAGCATTTT	CASSQGQANQPQHF
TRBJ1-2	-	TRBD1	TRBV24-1	TGTGCCACCAGTGACCCGGGACAGGCCTATGGCTACACCTTC	CATSDPGQAYGYTF
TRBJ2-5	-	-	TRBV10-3	TGTGCCATCAGTGAGTCGGGGGGACCTCAAGAGACCCAGTACTTC	CAISESGGPQETQYF
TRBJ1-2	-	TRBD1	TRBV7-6	TGTGCCAGCAGCTTAGTACAGGGGGCCAACTATGGCTACACCTTC	CASSLVQGANYGYTF
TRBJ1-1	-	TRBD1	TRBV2	TGTGCCAGCAGCGAGGACAGGGCCACTGAAGCTTTCTTT	CASSEDRATEAFF
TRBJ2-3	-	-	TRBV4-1	TGCGCCAGCAGCCAAGCCGCAGATACGCAGTATTTT	CASSQAADTQYF
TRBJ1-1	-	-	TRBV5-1	TGCGCCAGCAGCTTGGCTGGCCAGAACACTGAAGCTTTCTTT	CASSLAGQNTEAFF
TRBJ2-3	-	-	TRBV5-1	TGCGCCAGCAGCCGTGCACAGGACACAGATACGCAGTATTTT	CASSRAQDTDTQYF
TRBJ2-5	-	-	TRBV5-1	TGCGCCAGCAGCTATCTAACAGGGCCTTCTGGAGAGACCCAGTACTTC	CASSYLTGPSGETQYF
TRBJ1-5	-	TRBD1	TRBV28	TGTGCCAGCAGTTTCGGGGGGACAGGGGACCAGCCCCAGCATTTT	CASSFGGTGDQPQHF
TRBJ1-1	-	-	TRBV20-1	TGCAGTGCTAGTGGTAAGACGAGGGCTGAAGCTTTCTTT	CSASGKTRAEAFF
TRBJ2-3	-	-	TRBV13	TGTGCCAGCATGCAACGGGGGGCCAAGACAGATACGCAGTATTTT	CASMQRGAKTDTQYF
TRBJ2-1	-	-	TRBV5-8	TGTGCCAGCAGCTTGACAGGCTACAATGAGCAGTTCTTC	CASSLTGYNEQFF
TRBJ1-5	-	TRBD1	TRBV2	TGTGCCAGCAGACTAGACAGGGGTCAGCCCCAGCATTTT	CASRLDRGQPQHF
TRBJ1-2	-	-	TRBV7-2	TGTGCCAGCAGCTTATGGGGCAGGACCCAAGATGGCTACACCTTC	CASSLWGRTQDGYTF
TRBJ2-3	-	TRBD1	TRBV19	TGTGCCAGTAGTAGCCGGACAGGTCCCCGCACAGATACGCAGTATTTT	CASSSRTGPRTDTQYF
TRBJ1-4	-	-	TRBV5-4	TGTGCCAGCAGCCCGGGAGGAGGGGTAAATGAAAAACTGTTTTTT	CASSPGGGVNEKLFF
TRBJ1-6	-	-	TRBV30	TGTGCCTGGAGTGTCTTACCCACGGGGTATTCACCCCTCCACTTT	CAWSVLPTGYSPLHF
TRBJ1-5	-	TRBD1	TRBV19	TGTGCCAGTAGTATTTACAGGGGGAGCAATCAGCCCCAGCATTTT	CASSIYRGSNQPQHF
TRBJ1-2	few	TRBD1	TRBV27	TGTGCCAGCAGTCCACAGGGGGGAGCCTCCAACCTTAACTATGGCTACACCTTC	CASSPQGGASNLNYGYTF
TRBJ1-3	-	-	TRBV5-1	TGCGCCAGCAGCTTGGGGGGCAGCTGGCTCTCTGGAAACACCATATATTTT	CASSLGGSWLSGNTIYF
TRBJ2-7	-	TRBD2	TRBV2	TGTGCCAGCAGTGAAGAGGCTAGCGGGGGGGGCAGCTCCTACGAGCAGTACTTC	CASSEEASGGGSSYEQYF
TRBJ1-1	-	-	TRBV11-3	TGTGCCAGCAGCTTCCGCGGCACTGAAGCTTTCTTT	CASSFRGTEAFF
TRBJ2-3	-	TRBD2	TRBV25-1	TGTGCCAGCAGTCCACGACTAGCGGGGCGCACAGATACGCAGTATTTT	CASSPRLAGRTDTQYF
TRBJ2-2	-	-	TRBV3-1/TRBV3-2	TGTGCCTGCGGGAACACCGGGGAGCTGTTTTTT	CACGNTGELFF
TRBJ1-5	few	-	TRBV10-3	TGTGCCACAGCCCTAGGACAGAGCAATCAGCCCCAGCATTTT	CATALGQSNQPQHF
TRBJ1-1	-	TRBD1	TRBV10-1	TGCGCCAGCAGTAGGGACAGCCTAGAGGAAGCTTTCTTT	CASSRDSLEEAFF
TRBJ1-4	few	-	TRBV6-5	TGTGCCAGCAGCACAGACAATGAAAAACTGTTTTTT	CASSTDNEKLFF
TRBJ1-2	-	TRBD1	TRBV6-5	TGTGCCAGCAGTAGTACAGGGGACTATGGCTACACCTTC	CASSSTGDYGYTF
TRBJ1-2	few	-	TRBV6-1	TGTGCCAGCAGATCCCGGGTGGGCTACACCTTC	CASRSRVGYTF
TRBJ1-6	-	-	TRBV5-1	TGCGCCAGCAGCTTGGGACAGAAAGGAAATTCACCCCTCCACTTT	CASSLGQKGNSPLHF
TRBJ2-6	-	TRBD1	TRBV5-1	TGCGCCAGCAGCCCGGGACAGGGTTCAGCCTCTGGGGCCAACGTCCTGACTTTC	CASSPGQGSASGANVLTF
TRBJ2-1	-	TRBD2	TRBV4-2	TGTGCCAGCAGCCCGGCTAGCGGGGGGGCTGGCAATGAGCAGTTCTTC	CASSPASGGAGNEQFF
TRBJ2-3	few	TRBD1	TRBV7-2	TGTGCCAGCAGCTTGGACAGGACAGATACGCAGTATTTT	CASSLDRTDTQYF
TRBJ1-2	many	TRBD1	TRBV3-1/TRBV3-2	TGTGCCAGCAGCTATCTCGGACAGGGCAACTATGGCTACACCTTC	CASSYLGQGNYGYTF
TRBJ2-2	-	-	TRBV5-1	TGCGCCAGCAGCTCGACCGGGGAGCTGTTTTTT	CASSSTGELFF
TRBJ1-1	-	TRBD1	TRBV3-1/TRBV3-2	TGTGCCAGCAGCCAAAACAGGGGAGAGGCTGAAGCTTTCTTT	CASSQNRGEAEAFF
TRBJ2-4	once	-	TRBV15	TGTGCCACCAGCAGAGATGGACAGCCCAAAAACATTCAGTACTTC	CATSRDGQPKNIQYF
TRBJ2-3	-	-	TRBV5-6	TGTGCCAGCAGCTTGGGGGGGCACACAGATACGCAGTATTTT	CASSLGGHTDTQYF
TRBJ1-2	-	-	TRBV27	TGTGCCAGCAGCGATAGTCCAGGGGCCTATGGCTACACCTTC	CASSDSPGAYGYTF
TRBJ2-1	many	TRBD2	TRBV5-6	TGTGCCAGCAGCTTGGGTAGCGGGGGGTTAAGCTCCTACAATGAGCAGTTCTTC	CASSLGSGGLSSYNEQFF
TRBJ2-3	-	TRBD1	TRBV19	TGTGCCAGTAGTATAGGTGCAGGGGGCTTCGCAGATACGCAGTATTTT	CASSIGAGGFADTQYF
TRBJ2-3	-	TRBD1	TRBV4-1	TGCGCCAGCAGCCATGGTCCGGGACAGGGGTCAGATACGCAGTATTTT	CASSHGPGQGSDTQYF
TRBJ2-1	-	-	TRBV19	TGTGCCAGTAGTATAAGTCAGCAGCGCAATGAGCAGTTCTTC	CASSISQQRNEQFF
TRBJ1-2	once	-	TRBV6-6	TGTGCCAGCAGTCCGGACAGCGACGGCTACACCTTC	CASSPDSDGYTF
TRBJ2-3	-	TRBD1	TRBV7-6	TGTGCCAGCAGCCCCGGGACAGGGGATACAGATACGCAGTATTTT	CASSPGTGDTDTQYF